This T cell receptor beta chain was identified during a study of cytomegalovirus exposure and HLA in healthy donors. CDR3 size: 17 residues. CDR1 and CDR2 (germline): SEHNR, FQNEAQ (reference sequence). Comment on this clone: Mismatch with germline at one junction end may stem from a read error.

The study ran its PCR with 60 Vbeta and 13 Jbeta primers. Method: immunoSEQ multiplex PCR; TCRdb's copy keeps in-frame clones and lacks some. This sample has around 120,000 clones; 70% to 85% occur once, and the top ten carry about 3.4%. This TCR derives from a woman aged 40 to 50 in good health and CMV-seronegative. Sequencing input: PBMCs. The chain uses TRBV7-9 and TRBJ2-3, with TRBD2 matching 7 bases. The CDR3 loop reads CSSSLGEGVSSTDTQYF. DNA of the CDR3: TGTTCCAGCAGCTTAGGGGAGGGAGTCTCCTCCACAGATACGCAGTATTTT.